This TCR beta chain was captured in a study of blood T cells in healthy people across ages. Study in general: T cells yielded about one barcoded beta molecule per two cells through template switching.

This CDR3 contains 14 residues. CDR1 and CDR2 from the germline V gene are SQVTM and ANQGSEA. V was cut by 0 bases and J by 8 bases, with 16 bases left in between. A second PCR of about 6 to 11 cycles used a sample-barcoded 5' primer and a J-beta primer mix. In TCRdb, the 5' RACE reads were re-called with MiXCR into one record per CDR3 protein. The repertoire holds approximately 790,000 distinct CDR3 sequences, with 55% to 65% as singletons. Comment on this clonotype: No antigen is known for it.

Broader study findings: When set beside aged donors, long-lived donors presented more naive CD4+ cells and higher diversity.

V and J are TRBV29-1 and TRBJ1-2; a weak D match, TRBD1 (5 bases). This receptor was identified in a man younger than 45 in good health. The specimen sequenced was blood. The CDR3 sequence is CSVEDRDRLFGYTF. The CDR3 nucleotides are TGCAGCGTTGAAGATCGAGACAGACTGTTCGGCTACACCTTC. The full variable domain, in which reference TRBV29-1 and TRBJ1-2 provide the parts outside the CDR3, is SAVISQKPSRDICQRGTSLTIQCQVDSQVTMMFWYRQQPGQSLTLIATANQGSEATYESGFVIDKFPISRPNLTFSTLTVSNMSPEDSSIYLCSVEDRDRLFGYTFGSGTRLTVV.